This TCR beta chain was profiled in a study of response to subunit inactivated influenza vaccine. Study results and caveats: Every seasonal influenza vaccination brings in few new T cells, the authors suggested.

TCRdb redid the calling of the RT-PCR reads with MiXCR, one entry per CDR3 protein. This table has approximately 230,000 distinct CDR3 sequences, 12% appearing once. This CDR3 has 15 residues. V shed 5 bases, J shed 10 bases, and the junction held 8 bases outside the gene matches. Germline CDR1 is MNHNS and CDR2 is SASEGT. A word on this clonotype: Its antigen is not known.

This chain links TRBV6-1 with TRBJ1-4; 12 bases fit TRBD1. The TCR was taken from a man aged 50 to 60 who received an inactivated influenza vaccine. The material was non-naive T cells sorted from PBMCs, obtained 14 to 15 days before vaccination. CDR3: CASSTRDRGLGKLFF. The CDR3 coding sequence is TGTGCCAGCAGTACCCGGGACAGGGGGCTCGGAAAACTGTTTTTT.